This T cell receptor beta chain originates from a study of blood T cell repertoires in COVID-19. Participants, 18 to 89 years old, spanned approximately 25 US areas. The CDR3 runs to 14 residues. With 2 bases removed from V and 2 bases from J, the gap between germline ends came to 10 bases. Germline V gene lookup returns CDR1 SGHRS and CDR2 YFSETQ. Sequenced by immunoSEQ multiplex PCR; TCRdb stores in-frame clones only, minus some. The table includes approximately 200,000 clones, about 87% detected once. The TCR originated in a man younger than 30 with acute COVID-19. Sequencing was performed on PBMCs or T cells enriched from blood (not recorded which). The V gene is TRBV5-1, the J gene TRBJ1-2, with D possibly being TRBD1 (6 bases). The CDR3 nucleotides read TGCGCCAGCAGCTTCGACAGGCCCAACTATGGCTACACCTTC. This codes for CASSFDRPNYGYTF.